These 9 T cell receptor beta chains share one sample of origin, sequenced in a study of blood T cells in healthy people across ages (dated by TCRdb to between 2015 and 2016). The library was obtained by 5' RACE. Sequencing relied on an Illumina HiSeq 2500. A second about 6 to 11 cycle PCR used a sample-barcoded 5' primer and a J-beta primer mix. The raw public reads went through TCRdb reprocessing: fastp at Q25, MiXCR clone calling, in-frame beta chains kept. Every entry covers one CDR3 protein and lists the most common genes and DNA from its rows. The sample data list under 1,000,000 distinct CDR3 sequences, and about 36% of these were observed just once. Of the sample, about an eighth falls within the top ten clones. Sequencing was carried out using blood. Receptors originate from a man aged 18-30 years in good health.

This clonotype was detected only a few times. V gene TRBV7-2 combines with J gene TRBJ2-1, with TRBD2 matching 8 bases. This CDR3 is built from 15 residues. Germline-derived CDR1 and CDR2 are SGHTA and FQGNSA. J lost 8 bases, V lost 5 bases, and 11 bases had no gene match. CDR3 sequence: CASSVGASGLDEQFF. CDR3 bases: TGTGCCAGCAGCGTCGGGGCTAGCGGGTTGGATGAGCAGTTCTTC.

Notes on this clonotype: This may arise from a read error, as a much more abundant clone is one base away. The chain combines TRBV12-3 or TRBV12-4 with TRBJ2-3; tentatively, D is TRBD2 (5 bases). CDR3 size: 14 residues. The CDR3 region has the DNA TGTGTCAGCAGTTTATTCGGGGGCACAGATACGCAGTATTTT. Amino acid sequence: CVSSLFGGTDTQYF.

With regard to this clonotype: This could be a read error, since a much larger clone is one nucleotide away. This chain uses TRBV5-5 with TRBJ1-2; no firm D call. Germline loops: CDR1 SGHKS, CDR2 YYEKEE (reference sequence). The CDR3 covers 13 residues. CDR3 region: CAGSLSQNYGYTF. CDR3 bases: TGTGCCGGCAGCTTGAGCCAGAACTATGGCTACACCTTC. Supplemented by reference TRBV5-5 and TRBJ1-2, the full variable domain reads DAGVTQSPTHLIKTRGQQVTLRCSPISGHKSVSWYQQVLGQGPQFIFQYYEKEERGRGNFPDRFSARQFPNYSSELNVNALLLGDSALYLCAGSLSQNYGYTFGSGTRLTVV.

The chain has TRBV29-1 and TRBJ2-5; 8 positions agree with TRBD1. The J call may be in error: the DNA end matches TRBJ2-7 better. CDR3 size: 13 residues. CDR1 and CDR2 (germline): SQVTM, ANQGSEA. In DNA, the CDR3 is TGCAGCATTGGGGGGACAGGCGGTTACGAGCAGTACTTC. Translation gives CSIGGTGGYEQYF.

This clonotype has more than one count but fewer than ten. This chain links TRBV20-1 with TRBJ1-1; D might be TRBD1 (6 bases). This CDR3 comprises 13 residues. CDR1 DFQATT and CDR2 SNEGSKA come from the germline V gene (reference sequence). Trimming took 3 bases from V and 4 from J, leaving 12 bases between them. This CDR3 is CSARVQGRTEAFF. The CDR3 DNA follows: TGCAGTGCTAGGGTACAGGGACGCACTGAAGCTTTCTTT.

There are many counts of this clonotype. This rearrangement joins TRBV4-3 to TRBJ2-3, with 8 bases aligning to TRBD2. Germline CDR1 reads LGHNA; CDR2 reads YSLEER. V was pared by 1 base and J by 6 bases, with 6 bases of the junction left unmatched. This CDR3 has 15 residues. The CDR3 coding sequence is TGCGCCAGCAGCCAAGTGGCGGGGGGATCTGATACGCAGTATTTT. This gives the protein CASSQVAGGSDTQYF.

At least ten counts were recorded for this clonotype. The chain uses TRBV6-2 or TRBV6-3 and TRBJ2-7; no reliable D call. The V gene's germline CDR1 is MNHEY and CDR2 SVGEGT. The ends were cut back, 5 bases at V and 4 bases at J, with 9 bases in the middle. CDR3 length equals 12 residues. DNA for the CDR3: TGTGCCAGCAGTCCCTCTAGATACGAGCAGTACTTC. Encoded protein: CASSPSRYEQYF.

This rearrangement joins TRBV7-8 to TRBJ1-4; D not certain. The CDR3 covers 15 residues. The V and J ends lost 1 base and 4 bases respectively, with 10 bases between them. From germline, CDR1 is SGHVS and CDR2 FQNEAQ. CDR3 in DNA: TGTGCCAGCAGCTTAGGTCGTCAGTTTAATGAAAAACTGTTTTTT. Amino acids: CASSLGRQFNEKLFF.

The CDR3 DNA is TGTGCCATCAGAGCGGGGACTAGCACAGATACGCAGTATTTT. Its protein is CAIRAGTSTDTQYF. This chain joins TRBV10-3 and TRBJ2-3, with 7 bases identical to TRBD2. The CDR3 spans 14 residues. Germline assignment: CDR1 ENHRY and CDR2 SYGVKD. V was pared by 6 bases and J by 0 bases, with 3 bases of the junction left unmatched.